The 13 T cell receptor beta chains in this list originate from one sample, sequenced in a study of cytomegalovirus exposure and HLA in healthy donors. PCR involved 60 Vbeta and 13 Jbeta primers. Measured with immunoSEQ multiplex PCR; TCRdb has only the in-frame clones, and not every one. This table holds over 150,000 clones, about 81% found once. The source material was PBMCs. Every receptor here comes from a young man in good health and CMV-seropositive.

This sequence joins TRBV5-1 and TRBJ2-1, with TRBD2 matching over 12 bases. In germline, CDR1 is SGHRS, CDR2 YFSETQ. CDR3 size: 18 residues. V was pared by 3 bases and J by 9 bases, with 16 bases of the junction left unmatched. The CDR3 sequence: CASSWPPPLAGGGSEQFF. In DNA form, the CDR3 reads TGCGCCAGCAGCTGGCCCCCACCACTAGCGGGGGGAGGGTCTGAGCAGTTCTTC.

This chain joins TRBV28 and TRBJ2-7; D may be TRBD2 (6 bases). Trimming pared 6 bases from V and 3 bases from J, leaving 12 bases between. The CDR3 covers 13 residues. CDR1 MDHEN and CDR2 SYDVKM come from the germline V gene. The CDR3 spells CASRVMGGYEQYF. CDR3 bases: TGTGCCAGCAGGGTGATGGGGGGCTACGAGCAGTACTTC.

The V call is TRBV7-2, the J call TRBJ1-2; a possible D gene is TRBD1 (5 bases). Germline V gives CDR1 SGHTA, CDR2 FQGNSA. The ends were cut back, 0 bases at V and 2 bases at J, with 10 bases in the middle. The CDR3 runs to 15 residues. CDR3 sequence: CASSLARTQNYGYTF. The CDR3 DNA reads as TGTGCCAGCAGCTTAGCAAGGACACAGAACTATGGCTACACCTTC.

The chain recombines TRBV5-6 with TRBJ1-6, with D unresolved. Germline V gene sequence: CDR1 SGHDT, CDR2 YYEEEE. The CDR3 contains 14 residues. Trimming pared 1 base from V and 11 bases from J, leaving 13 bases between. CDR3 sequence: CASSLFLIPAPLHF. The CDR3 coding sequence is TGTGCCAGCAGCTTGTTCTTGATTCCGGCACCCCTCCACTTT.

The chain combines TRBV29-1 with TRBJ1-2; no definite D call. This CDR3 spans 12 amino acids. Trimming took 7 bases from V and 5 from J, leaving 14 bases between them. Germline V lookup: CDR1 SQVTM, CDR2 ANQGSEA. In DNA form, the CDR3 reads TGCAGCGGCCTGAATCCGGGATATGGCTACACCTTC. Translation: CSGLNPGYGYTF.

V usage is TRBV7-2 and J usage is TRBJ2-7, with D possibly TRBD2 on 7 matching bases. The CDR3 consists of 16 residues. The germline CDR1 and CDR2 sequences are SGHTA and FQGNSA. The V end was cut by 5 bases, the J end by 5 bases, with 22 bases between. CDR3 sequence: CASSPPQGAGAHEQYF. The CDR3 region has the DNA TGTGCCAGCAGCCCACCCCAAGGGGCGGGGGCTCACGAGCAGTACTTC.

The chain uses TRBV27 and TRBJ2-1; D perhaps matches TRBD1 (5 bases). The V gene lost 6 bases and the J gene lost 4 bases, with 7 bases spanning the gap. The CDR3 is 12 residues long. Germline V gene sequence: CDR1 MNHEY, CDR2 SMNVEV (reference sequence). CDR3 region: CASRGPYNEQFF. As DNA, the CDR3 is TGTGCCAGCAGGGGGCCTTACAATGAGCAGTTCTTC.

The chain is built from TRBV19 and TRBJ2-7; D remains ambiguous. In germline, CDR1 is LNHDA, CDR2 SQIVND (reference sequence). The CDR3 covers 14 residues. The V end was cut by 5 bases, the J end by 3 bases, with 14 bases between. CDR3 in DNA: TGTGCCAGTAGTTATCCTGAACAGAGCTACGAGCAGTACTTC. As protein: CASSYPEQSYEQYF.

The chain joins TRBV7-2 to TRBJ2-7, with 12 bases that match TRBD2. The junction had 7 bases not matched to a gene; V was cut back by 4 bases and J by 6 bases. There are 15 residues in the CDR3. Germline lookup yields CDR1 SGHTA and CDR2 FQGNSA. The CDR3 DNA sequence: TGTGCCAGCAGCTCCAGACTAGCGGGAGCCGCCGAGCAGTACTTC. Translating gives CASSSRLAGAAEQYF.

The chain uses TRBV27 and TRBJ2-6, with TRBD2 as a possible D gene (5 bases). Trimming took off 8 bases at V and 2 bases at J, with 13 bases between the two ends. There are 15 residues in the CDR3. The germline CDR1 and CDR2 sequences are MNHEY and SMNVEV (reference sequence). This CDR3 reads CASSQAGAGANVLTF. DNA for the CDR3: TGTGCCAGCTCCCAGGCGGGTGCTGGGGCCAACGTCCTGACTTTC.

Concerning this clone: The same CDR3 also results from other DNA sequences found in this sample. The rearrangement joins TRBV11-3 to TRBJ2-3; D remains ambiguous. V was cut by 0 bases and J by 3 bases, with 4 bases left in between. The CDR3 runs 13 residues. Germline assignment: CDR1 SGHNT and CDR2 YENEEA. As DNA, the CDR3 is TGTGCCAGCAGCTTAGACCAAACAGATACGCAGTATTTT. The encoded protein is CASSLDQTDTQYF.

The chain combines TRBV5-1 with TRBJ2-3, with 7 positions matching TRBD1. Germline V gives CDR1 SGHRS, CDR2 YFSETQ. V lost 5 bases to trimming and J lost 3 bases; unmatched junction nucleotides: 6. The CDR3 loop spans 14 amino acids. The CDR3 DNA is TGCGCCAGCAGGCCAGACAGGGTGACAGATACGCAGTATTTT. This codes for CASRPDRVTDTQYF.

The chain combines TRBV18 with TRBJ1-1, with TRBD1 identical over 7 bases. The CDR3 totals 14 residues. Germline V gene lookup returns CDR1 KGHSH and CDR2 LQKENI. Unmatched junction bases numbered 5, after V lost 6 bases and J lost 1 base. CDR3 DNA: TGTGCCAGCTCCCCGGGACAGACGAACACTGAAGCTTTCTTT. It yields the protein CASSPGQTNTEAFF.